One and the same sample provided the 32 T cell receptor beta chains below, sequenced in a study of T cell changes during pregnancy in multiple sclerosis (dated by TCRdb to about 2019). The library was produced with the immunoSEQ multiplex PCR assay. In its TCRdb copy, this immuneACCESS table keeps in-frame sequences only and misses some clones. Where compared with another copy, unresolved V genes explain less than half of these, and the others have no known cause. The sample yields 35,000 to 45,000 clones; roughly 90% were counted once. The top ten clones comprise 4% to 5% of the sample. Material: peripheral blood, obtained in the second trimester of pregnancy. Source of these receptors: a female donor in good health, enrolled as a control in a pregnancy study.

This chain uses TRBV2 with TRBJ2-7; no definite D call. This CDR3 has 12 amino acids. The germline V and J ends were trimmed by 5 bases and 6 bases, with 11 bases remaining between them. Germline V lookup: CDR1 SNHLY, CDR2 FYNNEI. The CDR3 DNA sequence: TGTGCCAGCAGTATCAATCGGGTCGAGCAGTACTTC. Translated: CASSINRVEQYF.

The chain carries TRBV18 and TRBJ2-1; 7 nucleotides line up with TRBD1. V dropped 0 bases and J dropped 7; count of bases not matched to a gene: 12. Germline loops: CDR1 KGHSH, CDR2 LQKENI. This CDR3 is 17 amino acids long. The chain's CDR3 is CASSPPDRLRRWNEQFF. In DNA form, the CDR3 reads TGTGCCAGCTCACCACCGGACAGGCTAAGGAGATGGAATGAGCAGTTCTTC.

The rearrangement links TRBV25-1 to TRBJ1-1, with 7 positions matching TRBD1. After removal of 6 bases from V and 0 bases from J, the junction contained 10 bases not matched to a gene. The CDR3 totals 16 residues. From germline, CDR1 is MGHDK and CDR2 SYGVNS. The CDR3 is CASRGTALLMNTEAFF. DNA of the CDR3: TGTGCCAGCAGGGGGACAGCCCTTCTTATGAACACTGAAGCTTTCTTT.

The chain carries TRBV7-6 and TRBJ1-5, with 12 bases matching TRBD1. Germline V gene lookup returns CDR1 SGHVS and CDR2 FNYEAQ. The CDR3 contains 16 residues. Germline trimming cut 5 bases from V and 1 base from J; bases unmatched to any gene: 3. The CDR3, as DNA: TGTGCCAGCAGCCCGGGGACAGGGGGCAGCAATCAGCCCCAGCATTTT. Protein product: CASSPGTGGSNQPQHF.

The V call is TRBV9, the J call TRBJ1-1; 7 positions match TRBD1. CDR3 length: 16 amino acids. The J segment lost 5 bases and the V segment lost 0 bases, leaving 10 bases of the junction unmatched. Germline CDR1 SGDLS, CDR2 YYNGEE. The CDR3 coding sequence is TGTGCCAGCAGCGTAGAAGCTGGTCAGGGGGGAACTGAAGCTTTCTTT. Its protein product is CASSVEAGQGGTEAFF.

This chain joins TRBV19 and TRBJ2-7; 9 positions agree with TRBD1. CDR1 LNHDA and CDR2 SQIVND come from the germline V gene (reference sequence). The CDR3 covers 14 residues. The V and J ends lost 4 bases and 5 bases, in that order; junction bases with no gene match: 6. Here the CDR3 reads CASSSRDRANEQYF. CDR3 bases: TGTGCCAGTAGTAGCCGGGACAGGGCCAACGAGCAGTACTTC.

The chain recombines TRBV4-1 with TRBJ2-7; 14 bases are a match to TRBD2. Germline assignment: CDR1 MGHRA and CDR2 YSYEKL. The CDR3 is 20 residues long. J was trimmed by 2 bases and V by 3 bases; bases with no gene match: 15. The CDR3 nucleotides read TGCGCCAGCAGCCAGGTTAGACTAGCGGGAGGGCCTTCCATTACCTACGAGCAGTACTTC. Its translation is CASSQVRLAGGPSITYEQYF.

The chain employs TRBV21-1 and TRBJ1-2; the table's D call, TRBD1, was not checked against the DNA. TRBV21-1 is listed as a pseudogene. The CDR3 totals 13 residues. CDR3 DNA sequence: TGTGCCAGCAGCCAGGGGGAACCCTATGGCTACACCTTC. Residues: CASSQGEPYGYTF.

This clone was counted a few times. The chain uses TRBV9 and TRBJ1-1; tentative D call: TRBD1 (5 bases). Germline V CDR1 and CDR2: SGDLS, YYNGEE. There are 14 residues in the CDR3. Trimming removed 2 bases at V and 5 bases at J, with 13 bases between. CDR3 sequence (DNA): TGTGCCAGCAGCGTCGACGGGGGAAGTACTGAAGCTTTCTTT. Encoded protein: CASSVDGGSTEAFF.

The rearrangement uses TRBV7-2 and TRBJ2-2; D gene unclear. Trimming stripped 3 bases from V and 5 bases from J, with 4 bases between. CDR1 and CDR2 from the germline V gene are SGHTA and FQGNSA. This CDR3 has 12 residues. CDR3 in amino acids: CASSFPTGELFF. The CDR3 nucleotides read TGTGCCAGCAGCTTCCCTACCGGGGAGCTGTTTTTT.

CDR3 region: CASQGAAEAFF. The CDR3 region has the DNA TGTGCCAGCCAGGGGGCGGCTGAAGCTTTCTTT. V is TRBV6-6 and J is TRBJ1-1, with 8 nucleotides matching TRBD1. Per germline, CDR1 MNHNY and CDR2 SVGAGI (reference sequence). This CDR3 comprises 11 residues. Trimming took 8 bases from V and 6 from J; bases not matched to a gene: 2.

The V and J genes are TRBV11-3 and TRBJ2-3; no clear D gene. V was trimmed by 3 bases and J by 0 bases, leaving 10 bases between them. The CDR3 runs 15 residues. Per germline, CDR1 SGHNT and CDR2 YENEEA. The DNA of the CDR3 is TGTGCCAGCAGCTTTTACGGGTCTAGCACAGATACGCAGTATTTT. This translates into CASSFYGSSTDTQYF.

The rearrangement links TRBV15 to TRBJ1-2; the D gene is possibly TRBD1 (6 bases). The V gene lost 1 base and the J gene lost 8 bases, with 20 bases spanning the gap. Per germline, CDR1 LNHNV and CDR2 YYDKDF (reference sequence). The CDR3 totals 16 residues. The DNA for the CDR3 is TGTGCCACCAGCAGAGTGAGAGGGGGTCCGACGGGGGGCTACACCTTC. This gives the protein CATSRVRGGPTGGYTF.

The chain is built from TRBV18 and TRBJ1-1, with TRBD1 matching over 8 bases. The germline V gene encodes CDR1 KGHSH and CDR2 LQKENI. CDR3 length equals 16 residues. The J segment lost 0 bases and the V segment lost 1 base, leaving 4 bases of the junction unmatched. For the CDR3, the DNA is TGTGCCAGCTCACCACGGACAGGGCCCATGAACACTGAAGCTTTCTTT. The encoded protein is CASSPRTGPMNTEAFF.

This clone came up a few times. The J gene is TRBJ2-5, the V gene TRBV7-9; tentative D call: TRBD2 (5 bases). CDR1 is SEHNR, CDR2 FQNEAQ, per germline (reference sequence). Trimming cost V 3 bases and J 0 bases, with 5 bases left between them. The CDR3 spans 13 residues. For the CDR3, the DNA is TGTGCCAGCAGCTTCGGGGACCAAGAGACCCAGTACTTC. This codes for CASSFGDQETQYF.

This chain links TRBV21-1 with TRBJ2-5; TRBD1, the table's D call, lacks a check against the DNA. TRBV21-1 is an annotated pseudogene. This CDR3 has 15 amino acids. CDR3 sequence reads: CASSGWTDDQETQYF. DNA of the CDR3: TGTGCCAGCAGCGGGTGGACAGACGACCAAGAGACCCAGTACTTC.

The chain couples TRBV5-1 to TRBJ2-1, with 11 bases that match TRBD2. With 0 bases clipped from V and 7 bases from J, the junction kept 3 bases outside the gene matches. Looked up from germline, CDR1 is SGHRS and CDR2 is YFSETQ. The CDR3 sequence is 15 residues long. CDR3 nucleotides: TGCGCCAGCAGCTTGGGACTAGCGGGGAGTAATGAGCAGTTCTTC. Amino acids: CASSLGLAGSNEQFF. Full variable domain (remainder filled in from reference TRBV5-1 and TRBJ2-1): KAGVTQTPRYLIKTRGQQVTLSCSPISGHRSVSWYQQTPGQGLQFLFEYFSETQRNKGNFPGRFSGRQFSNSRSEMNVSTLELGDSALYLCASSLGLAGSNEQFFGPGTRLTVL.

The V call is TRBV30, the J call TRBJ1-2; TRBD1 matches at 7 bases. Trimming removed 1 base from V and 8 bases from J; junction bases left unmatched: 10. Looked up from germline, CDR1 is GTSNPN and CDR2 is SVGIG (reference sequence). CDR3 length: 14 residues. The CDR3 region is CAWSGVDRVPGYTF. CDR3 nucleotides: TGTGCCTGGAGTGGAGTCGACAGGGTACCAGGCTACACCTTC.

V is TRBV4-1 and J is TRBJ2-7, with D hard to call. The CDR3 consists of 14 residues. The V and J ends lost 2 bases and 0 bases respectively, with 8 bases between them. The germline gives CDR1 MGHRA, CDR2 YSYEKL. The CDR3, as DNA: TGCGCCAGCAGCCAATTCCAGGCCTCCTACGAGCAGTACTTC. It codes for CASSQFQASYEQYF.

The genes are TRBV9 and TRBJ2-7; 10 bases fit TRBD1. This CDR3 is built from 15 residues. Germline-derived CDR1 and CDR2 are SGDLS and YYNGEE. V was clipped by 4 bases and J by 2 bases; unmatched bases: 6. The CDR3 protein is CASSPRGQGTYEQYF. In DNA, the CDR3 is TGTGCCAGCAGCCCCCGGGGACAGGGGACCTACGAGCAGTACTTC.

The chain employs TRBV6-1 and TRBJ1-5, with TRBD1 matching over 7 bases. Germline V gene data show CDR1 as MNHNS and CDR2 as SASEGT. The CDR3 extends over 18 amino acids. J lost 0 bases, V lost 4 bases, and 12 bases had no gene match. The DNA of the CDR3 is TGTGCCAGCAGTGTCCTTCCCGGGACAGTTTATAGCAATCAGCCCCAGCATTTT. Translating it yields CASSVLPGTVYSNQPQHF.

This CDR3 is CASSVRLGSTEAFF. CDR3 in DNA: TGTGCCAGCAGCGTCAGACTTGGGAGCACTGAAGCTTTCTTT. The chain joins TRBV9 to TRBJ1-1; D is uncertain. The CDR3 runs to 14 residues. Germline V gene lookup returns CDR1 SGDLS and CDR2 YYNGEE. V shed 2 bases and J shed 4 bases, with 12 bases lying between them. Filled out from reference TRBV9 and TRBJ1-1, the complete variable domain reads DSGVTQTPKHLITATGQRVTLRCSPRSGDLSVYWYQQSLDQGLQFLIQYYNGEERAKGNILERFSAQQFPDLHSELNLSSLELGDSALYFCASSVRLGSTEAFFGQGTRLTVV.

This clone was detected only once. V gene TRBV4-2 combines with J gene TRBJ2-7; TRBD2 matches 8 bases. Trimming at V came to 3 bases and at J to 4 bases, leaving 17 bases not matched to a gene. The CDR3 is 18 amino acids. Germline V gene sequence: CDR1 LGHNA, CDR2 YNFKEQ. CDR3 region: CASSQDLKGLGGKYEQYF. DNA of the CDR3: TGTGCCAGCAGCCAGGACTTGAAGGGACTAGGGGGAAAGTACGAGCAGTACTTC.

V and J are TRBV18 and TRBJ1-1; TRBD1 aligns across 9 bases. Germline V gene lookup returns CDR1 KGHSH and CDR2 LQKENI. V shed 6 bases, J shed 11 bases, and the junction held 7 bases outside the gene matches. This CDR3 region has 12 residues. CDR3 DNA: TGTGCCAGCTCCCTCGAGGGACAGGGCGCTTTCTTT. As protein: CASSLEGQGAFF.

This sequence joins TRBV1 and TRBJ2-7; TRBD1, the D gene given by the table, was not confirmed from the DNA. TRBV1 is recorded as a pseudogene. The CDR3 spans 18 residues. DNA for the CDR3: TGCACCAGCAGCCAAGGGGCAGGACAGGGAAGGCCATCCTACGAGCAGTACTTC. Its translation: CTSSQGAGQGRPSYEQYF.

The V and J genes are TRBV11-1 and TRBJ1-5; no reliable D call. The length of the CDR3 is 13 residues. Trimming took off 1 base at V and 4 bases at J, with 5 bases between the two ends. Germline V gene sequence: CDR1 SGHAT, CDR2 FQDESV (reference sequence). CDR3 amino acids: CASSLGQNQPQHF. The CDR3 nucleotides read TGTGCCAGCAGCTTAGGGCAAAATCAGCCCCAGCATTTT. The variable domain in full, with the rest retrieved from reference TRBV11-1 and TRBJ1-5, is EAEVAQSPRYKITEKSQAVAFWCDPISGHATLYWYRQILGQGPELLVQFQDESVVDDSQLPKDRFSAERLKGVDSTLKIQPAELGDSAMYLCASSLGQNQPQHFGDGTRLSIL.

The chain joins TRBV4-1 to TRBJ2-7, with D unclear. Germline-derived CDR1 and CDR2 are MGHRA and YSYEKL. There are 15 residues in the CDR3. V lost 1 base and J 5 bases, leaving 15 bases between the germline ends. In DNA form, the CDR3 reads TGCGCCAGCAGCCAAGTTCTCCTGGCGGTGGACGAGCAGTACTTC. It specifies CASSQVLLAVDEQYF.

The chain carries TRBV2 and TRBJ2-2; D possibly corresponds to TRBD2 (6 bases). The CDR3 totals 16 residues. Germline-derived CDR1 and CDR2 are SNHLY and FYNNEI. V was shortened by 6 bases and J by 0 bases, with 14 bases between the two germline ends. The CDR3 here is CASRLSGPSNTGELFF. CDR3 DNA: TGTGCCAGCAGGTTAAGCGGGCCCTCGAACACCGGGGAGCTGTTTTTT.

The genes are TRBV6-5 and TRBJ2-7; no reliable D call. The V end lost 4 bases, the J end lost 3 bases, and 4 bases lay between the germline ends. The CDR3 is made up of 11 amino acids. Germline CDR1 MNHEY, CDR2 SVGAGI. The CDR3 sequence: CASSSIYEQYF. CDR3 sequence (DNA): TGTGCCAGCAGTTCTATCTACGAGCAGTACTTC.

The chain combines TRBV29-1 with TRBJ2-3, with a possible D match to TRBD2 (5 bases). Germline V CDR1 and CDR2: SQVTM, ANQGSEA. The germline V and J ends were trimmed by 6 bases and 0 bases, with 19 bases remaining between them. The CDR3 totals 16 residues. The DNA of the CDR3 is TGCAGCGTCGTCCGCGGGCAGGTCCTCAGCACAGATACGCAGTATTTT. The encoded protein is CSVVRGQVLSTDTQYF.

In this sample, this clone turned up once. The chain has TRBV6-5 and TRBJ2-7, with D uncertain. V lost 5 bases and J 2 bases, leaving 10 bases between the germline ends. The CDR3 extends over 13 amino acids. Germline V gives CDR1 MNHEY, CDR2 SVGAGI. DNA for the CDR3: TGTGCCAGCAGTACTAAGAAGACCTACGAGCAGTACTTC. Translation gives CASSTKKTYEQYF.

The chain carries TRBV7-2 and TRBJ2-5; no reliable D call. The CDR3 is made up of 15 amino acids. The germline gives CDR1 SGHTA, CDR2 FQGNSA. Trimming took 4 bases from V and 7 from J, leaving 19 bases between them. CDR3 nucleotides: TGTGCCAGCAGCTCTCGGAGTGCGGCCCGTGGGACCCAGTACTTC. It codes for CASSSRSAARGTQYF. Full variable domain (outside the CDR3, taken from reference TRBV7-2 and TRBJ2-5): GAGVSQSPSNKVTEKGKDVELRCDPISGHTALYWYRQSLGQGLEFLIYFQGNSAPDKSGLPSDRFSAERTGGSVSTLTIQRTQQEDSAVYLCASSSRSAARGTQYFGPGTRLLVL.